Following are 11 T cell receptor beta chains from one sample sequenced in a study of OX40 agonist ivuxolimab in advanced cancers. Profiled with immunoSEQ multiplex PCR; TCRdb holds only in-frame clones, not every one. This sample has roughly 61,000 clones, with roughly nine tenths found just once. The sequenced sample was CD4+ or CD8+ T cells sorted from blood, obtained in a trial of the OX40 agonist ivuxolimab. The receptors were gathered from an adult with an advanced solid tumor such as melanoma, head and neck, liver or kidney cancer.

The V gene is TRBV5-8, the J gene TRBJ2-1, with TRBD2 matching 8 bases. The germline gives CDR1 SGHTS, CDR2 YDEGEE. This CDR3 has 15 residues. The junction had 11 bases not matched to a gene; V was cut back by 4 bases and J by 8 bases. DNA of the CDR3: TGTGCCAGCAGCCGCCCGGGACTAGATGGGGATGAGCAGTTCTTC. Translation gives CASSRPGLDGDEQFF.

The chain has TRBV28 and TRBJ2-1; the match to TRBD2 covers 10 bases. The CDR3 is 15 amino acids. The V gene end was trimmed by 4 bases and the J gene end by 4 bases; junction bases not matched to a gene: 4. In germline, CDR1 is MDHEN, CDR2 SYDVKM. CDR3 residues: CASSSSGGWYNEQFF. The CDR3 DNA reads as TGTGCCAGCAGTTCTAGCGGGGGTTGGTACAATGAGCAGTTCTTC.

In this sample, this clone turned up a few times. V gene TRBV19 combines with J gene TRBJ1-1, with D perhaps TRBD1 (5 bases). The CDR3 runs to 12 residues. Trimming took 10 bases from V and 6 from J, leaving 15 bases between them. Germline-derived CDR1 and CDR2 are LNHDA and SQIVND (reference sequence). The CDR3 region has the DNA TGTGCCACCCAGGACATTAGCGCTGAAGCTTTCTTT. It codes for CATQDISAEAFF.

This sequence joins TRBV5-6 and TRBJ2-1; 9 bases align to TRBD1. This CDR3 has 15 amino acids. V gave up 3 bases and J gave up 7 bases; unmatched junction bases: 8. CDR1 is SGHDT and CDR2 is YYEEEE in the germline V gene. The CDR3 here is CASSSAGQGLNEQFF. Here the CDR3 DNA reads TGTGCCAGCAGCTCGGCGGGACAGGGCTTGAATGAGCAGTTCTTC.

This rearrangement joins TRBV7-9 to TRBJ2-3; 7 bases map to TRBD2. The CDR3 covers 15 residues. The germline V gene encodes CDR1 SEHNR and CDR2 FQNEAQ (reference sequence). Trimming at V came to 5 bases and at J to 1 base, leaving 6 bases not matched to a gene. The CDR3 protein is CASSPYSGGTDTQYF. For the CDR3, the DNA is TGTGCCAGCAGCCCCTACAGCGGGGGCACAGATACGCAGTATTTT. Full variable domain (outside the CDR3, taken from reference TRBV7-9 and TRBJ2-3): DTGVSQNPRHKITKRGQNVTFRCDPISEHNRLYWYRQTLGQGPEFLTYFQNEAQLEKSRLLSDRFSAERPKGSFSTLEIQRTEQGDSAMYLCASSPYSGGTDTQYFGPGTRLTVL.

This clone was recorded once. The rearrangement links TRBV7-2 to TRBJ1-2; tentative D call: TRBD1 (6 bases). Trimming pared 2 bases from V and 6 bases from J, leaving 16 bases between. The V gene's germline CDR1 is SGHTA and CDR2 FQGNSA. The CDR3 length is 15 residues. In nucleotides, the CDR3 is TGTGCCAGCAGCTTATCGGGGGGCAGTCTGGATGGCTACACCTTC. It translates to CASSLSGGSLDGYTF.

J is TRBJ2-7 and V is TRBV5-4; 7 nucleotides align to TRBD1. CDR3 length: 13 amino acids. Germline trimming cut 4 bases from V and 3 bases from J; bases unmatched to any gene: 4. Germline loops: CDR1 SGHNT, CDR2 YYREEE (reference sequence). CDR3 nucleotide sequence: TGTGCCAGCAGCAACCGGGACAGCTACGAGCAGTACTTC. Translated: CASSNRDSYEQYF. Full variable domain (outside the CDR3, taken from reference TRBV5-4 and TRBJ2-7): ETGVTQSPTHLIKTRGQQVTLRCSSQSGHNTVSWYQQALGQGPQFIFQYYREEENGRGNFPPRFSGLQFPNYSSELNVNALELDDSALYLCASSNRDSYEQYFGPGTRLTVT.

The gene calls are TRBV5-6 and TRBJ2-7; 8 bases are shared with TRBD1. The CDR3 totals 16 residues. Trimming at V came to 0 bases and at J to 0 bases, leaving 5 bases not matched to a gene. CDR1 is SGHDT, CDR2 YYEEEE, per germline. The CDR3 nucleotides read TGTGCCAGCAGCTTGGTCGGGACAGGTAGCTCCTACGAGCAGTACTTC. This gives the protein CASSLVGTGSSYEQYF.

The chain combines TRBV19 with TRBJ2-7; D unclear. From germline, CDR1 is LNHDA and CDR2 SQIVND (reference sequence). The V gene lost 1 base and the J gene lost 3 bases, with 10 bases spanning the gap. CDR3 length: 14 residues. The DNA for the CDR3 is TGTGCCAGTAGTATAGTTCTGGCCGGCTACGAGCAGTACTTC. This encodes CASSIVLAGYEQYF.

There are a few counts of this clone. CDR3 region: CASAGGPIWEQYF. In DNA form, the CDR3 reads TGTGCCAGCGCGGGGGGGCCTATCTGGGAGCAGTACTTC. The gene calls are TRBV27 and TRBJ2-7, with 9 bases fitting TRBD2. Germline loops: CDR1 MNHEY, CDR2 SMNVEV (reference sequence). This CDR3 is 13 amino acids long. V was pared by 8 bases and J by 7 bases, with 9 bases of the junction left unmatched.

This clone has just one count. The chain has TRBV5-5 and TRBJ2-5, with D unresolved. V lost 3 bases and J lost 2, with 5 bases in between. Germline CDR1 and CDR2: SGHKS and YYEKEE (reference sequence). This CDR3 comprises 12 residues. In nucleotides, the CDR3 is TGTGCCAGCAGCTCCATACAAGAGACCCAGTACTTC. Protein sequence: CASSSIQETQYF.